The sequence of this T cell receptor (beta chain) was determined in a study of cytomegalovirus exposure and HLA in healthy donors (dated by TCRdb to about 2017). Notes on the research overall: An earlier analysis of roughly 500 of the donors reported 250 to 300 Gb of sequence data and more than 90 million unique TCR beta sequences from about 180 million T cells. Across around 400 genotyped donors of the cohort, an average of about 200,000 unique TCR beta nucleotide sequences per donor were sequenced, and roughly 20% of those sequences were non-productive. The number of typed donors differed by locus: roughly 620-630 for A, B, C, DRB1 and DQB1; some 500 for DQA1; 606 for DPA1; and 450 to 480 for DPB1. The aim of the study was to test whether cataloging public T cell receptors could identify signatures of past pathogen exposure. The study used immunosequencing to profile the T cell repertoires of some 600 subjects and linked those repertoires to cytomegalovirus serostatus. The genetic ancestry cluster associated with self-reported Caucasian donors included 70% to 85% of the roughly 390 genotyped donors. Donor age, sex, ethnicity and CMV serostatus were compiled together with the repertoire data. Roughly 5 DR-DQ haplotypes were treated as single units for association and clustering because of strong linkage in the cohort. HLA typing included class I and class II loci at four-digit resolution. An earlier analysis of about 600 of the donors used high-throughput TCR beta sequencing to judge whether each TCR beta V gene segment behaved as functional or pseudogenic. The study combined high-throughput TCR immunosequencing, statistical association of individual TCRs with disease status, and machine learning to predict cytomegalovirus infection status. Rather than drawing on any new phenotypic data, the later analysis identified candidate immune exposures from TCR beta sequences and the way those sequences occurred across donors. A separate validation cohort of approximately 130 different subjects was used in addition to the 666-subject first cohort. To study patterns of TCR occurrence, a later analysis re-analyzed previously published TCR beta repertoires from 600 to 750 donors and added high-resolution HLA genotyping. An early release that covered roughly 600 HLA-typed donors contained 250 to 350 gigabases of sequencing data and about 84 million unique TCR sequences. All discovery cohort repertoires had been generated on a single sequencing platform. Genome-wide SNP genotypes for about 60% of the 666 donors were used in a later genetic analysis, which treated that subset as a discovery cohort.

Details on this clone: Which antigen it targets is not known. A junction end diverges from the germline sequence, so it may reflect a read error.

The germline V gene (reference sequence) supplies CDR1 SSHAT and CDR2 FNYEAQ. From its cysteine to its phenylalanine, the CDR3 spans 14 amino acids. Left in the record is the CDR3 DNA by itself, 42 bases read in frame from the first base. The cohort was made up of 666 healthy bone marrow donors. All cohort members were sampled while nominally healthy, although unrecorded immune exposures were likely present. The donor was CMV seronegative and belonged to the group of under 400 seronegative cohort members. Each donor provided a peripheral blood sample, and peripheral blood mononuclear cells were used for TCR beta sequencing. Genomic DNA extraction from the blood cell samples was performed with the Qiagen DNeasy Blood Extraction Kit. Study-wide conclusions, independent of this receptor: Broadly in line with IMGT annotations, most TCR beta V segments showed up in productive rearrangements about 87% or about 30% of the time in an earlier analysis of approximately 640 of the donors. The cohort was sequenced for TCR beta chains only, and without alpha or paired-chain data the features that could be detected were limited. Compared with equally common non-associated chains, HLA-associated TCR beta chains in a later analysis were more clonally expanded and had lower generation probabilities. In a later analysis, the rate of TCR association differed among HLA loci, with DRB1 alleles having the most associated TCRs and HLA-C alleles having the fewest. A later genetic analysis reported fewer N-insertions in productive TCRs among donors in an Asian-associated ancestry cluster than the roughly 700-donor mean. In vitro tests confirmed that a few of the cytomegalovirus-associated TCR beta chains recognize cytomegalovirus antigens. Presence/absence analyses assumed roughly uniform sequencing depth across donors, an assumption that may not hold. HLA typing was unavailable for some donors at each locus, so association tests used only the typed subset. In a later genetic analysis, a missense DCLRE1C variant was associated with V-gene and J-gene trimming of TCR beta chains, and the association was replicated in an independent cohort. The authors suggested that the approach could potentially be generalized to other disease states and immunological phenotypes. Most TCR sequences were seen in very few donors, while some public TCRs were found in many individuals. The classifier was reported to diagnose cytomegalovirus status with high specificity and sensitivity in both the original cohort and the validation cohort. In a later analysis, most CMV-associated TCR beta chains were found to appear HLA-restricted, with HLA associations seemingly driven largely by CMV exposure. Because the 87-base-pair reads could not distinguish some IMGT-functional V segments, including TRBV6-2 and TRBV6-3, those segments were excluded. Approximately 16 rarely observed V segments, including chromosome 9 orphons, were excluded from the earlier analysis of approximately 500 of the donors because counts were too low. Assigning TCR associations to individual alleles was difficult when HLA alleles, especially DR and DQ, strongly co-occurred. A total of about 180 TCR beta chains were listed by the study as associated with cytomegalovirus. A later analysis reported that several top co-occurrence clusters appeared linked to parvovirus B19, influenza, CMV and Epstein-Barr virus. A later analysis associated 15,000 to 20,000 TCR beta sequences with specific HLA alleles at a false discovery rate of 0.05. The sequencing pipeline was judged likely to have produced a cluster of highly shared sequence variants as a technical artifact. Immune exposure information for the cohort was limited to CMV serostatus. Linkage disequilibrium might explain the correlated functional status among segregating V segments, but an unknown experimental factor could not be ruled out. A further reported finding was that TCR beta sequences accurately predicted the HLA-A and HLA-B alleles for most subjects in the first cohort.

The library came from the immunoSEQ multiplex PCR assay. The multiplex PCR relied on a mix of 60 forward primers for TCR Vbeta segments and 13 reverse primers for TCR Jbeta segments. Amplification of the CDR3 region of rearranged TCR beta genes was performed with a multiplex PCR assay on genomic DNA. The amplified TCR beta libraries were sequenced on the Illumina HiSeq System as 87-base-pair reads. As for how the authors treated the data: A later analysis tallied 80 million to 95 million unique TCR beta chains across the 640 or so repertoires, and about 12 million of those chains were shared by two or more donors. To remove PCR and sequencing errors, raw reads were error-corrected and collapsed into unique sequences using a nearest-neighbor algorithm that merged closely related sequences. CDR3 sequences were aligned to IMGT reference sequences to assign V, D and J gene segments. For a sequence to be retained, at least a six-nucleotide match to both a V gene segment and a J gene segment was required. A rearrangement was called productive if the CDR3 had no stop codons and remained in frame with V and J, and every other rearrangement was called non-productive. CDR3 was defined according to IMGT convention as the region running from the second conserved V-encoded cysteine to the conserved J-encoded phenylalanine. Sequences without an unambiguous match to a single V gene segment were excluded from the earlier analysis of about 600 of the donors. In an earlier analysis of several hundred of the donors, a V segment was called functional when productive rearrangements were above 56.7%, and segregating when the standard deviation between donors exceeded 5%. To diagnose cytomegalovirus status from the catalog of TCR beta chain sequences, a statistical classification framework was built. In a later analysis, V and J genes were assigned by comparing TCR nucleotide sequences against IMGT/GENE-DB human TR gene sequences. A later analysis assigned CDR3 sequences and most-parsimonious VDJ recombination scenarios with the TCRdist pipeline. In a later analysis, every TCR beta chain was defined by the combination of its CDR3 amino acid sequence and its V-gene family, and reads without a unique V-gene family were dropped. To address suspected cross-contamination and a sequencing artifact, a later analysis removed 592 highly shared, low-generation-probability nucleotide sequences. For each public chain, a later analysis derived a clonal expansion index from normalized ranks of inferred template counts within each repertoire. A later analysis computed generation probabilities with a VDJ recombination model fitted to out-of-frame rearrangements, and checked the results against IGoR. In a later analysis, TCR-TCR, TCR-HLA and TCR-CMV co-occurrence was scored with hypergeometric tests, and a repertoire-size bias correction was applied to TCR pairs. To estimate false discovery rates, a later analysis permuted the HLA or CMV assignments 20 times. In a later analysis, co-occurring TCRs were grouped with DBSCAN, and TCRdist sequence similarity was added when clustering was performed within HLA-allele-positive subsets. Co-occurrence clustering excluded repertoires with fewer than 30,000 or more than 120,000 public chains, plus five with anomalous nucleotide sharing. TCRdb's version of the immuneACCESS table is confined to in-frame rearrangements and falls short of the full clone set. An unresolved V gene accounts for under half of the shortfall where checked; the remainder is of unknown origin. Clone size and the V and J calls come from that table; the DNA yielded D and trimming. A total of 110,000 to 150,000 clones appear in this sample, 78% of them only once. About 2.8% of the sample belongs to the ten largest clones.

The V gene is TRBV7-7 and the J gene is TRBJ2-5, with 8 central nucleotides matching TRBD1. The receptor was derived from a male donor in good health and CMV-seronegative. What was sequenced was PBMCs. At the DNA level, the sequence is TGTGCTAGCAGCCCGGGACAGGCTCAAGAGACCCAGTACTTC. Translated, it reads CASSPGQAQETQYF.